This passage covers 19 T cell receptor beta chains from one sample sequenced in a study of blood T cell repertoires in COVID-19. TCRdb keeps only in-frame clones here, not all; method: immunoSEQ multiplex PCR. Here the sample spans 45,000 to 55,000 clones, 84% being singletons. The specimen sequenced was peripheral blood. These receptors came from a man in his fifties with acute or convalescent COVID-19.

V is TRBV19 and J is TRBJ2-7; 9 positions match TRBD2. After removal of 5 bases from V and 6 bases from J, the junction contained 8 bases not matched to a gene. The CDR3 consists of 14 residues. Germline V gives CDR1 LNHDA, CDR2 SQIVND (reference sequence). CDR3 DNA sequence: TGTGCCAGTAGTGACGGGCTAGCGGGACTCGAGCAGTACTTC. It translates to CASSDGLAGLEQYF.

The CDR3 DNA sequence: TGTGCCAGCAGTTACTCAACTAGCGGGTCGCTATACATGTACCAAGAGACCCAGTACTTC. Translated, it gives CASSYSTSGSLYMYQETQYF. This chain joins TRBV6-2 or TRBV6-3 and TRBJ2-5; 9 nucleotides match TRBD2. This CDR3 has 20 residues. Germline assignment: CDR1 MNHEY and CDR2 SVGEGT. Germline trimming cut 0 bases from V and 0 bases from J; bases unmatched to any gene: 14.

The chain carries TRBV25-1 and TRBJ1-2; possible D gene TRBD1, 6 bases. This CDR3 has 14 residues. CDR1 and CDR2 from the germline V gene are MGHDK and SYGVNS. V gave up 9 bases and J gave up 1 base, with 15 bases separating them. This chain's CDR3 is CASSQGPNNYGYTF. The CDR3 DNA reads as TGTGCCAGTTCACAGGGTCCCAATAACTATGGCTACACCTTC.

This clone showed up just once. V is TRBV6-5 and J is TRBJ2-7; 13 nucleotides match TRBD2. V lost 6 bases, J lost 3 bases, and 2 bases stayed unmatched. From germline, CDR1 is MNHEY and CDR2 SVGAGI. The CDR3 is 14 residues long. The CDR3 spells CASSRTSGGYEQYF. The CDR3 DNA is TGTGCCAGCAGCCGGACTAGCGGGGGCTACGAGCAGTACTTC.

The CDR3 nucleotides are TGTGCCAGCAGCCAAGAGAAACAGGGTAAACCTGAAGCTTTCTTT. It translates to CASSQEKQGKPEAFF. V gene TRBV3-1 (or the pseudogene TRBV3-2) combines with J gene TRBJ1-1; weak D call: TRBD1 (6 bases). The V end was cut by 0 bases, the J end by 6 bases, with 14 bases between. This CDR3 is built from 15 residues. The germline gives CDR1 LGHDT, CDR2 YNNKEL (reference sequence).

This chain uses TRBV11-1 with TRBJ2-1; TRBD2 matches 8 bases. This CDR3 is built from 13 residues. Germline V gene lookup returns CDR1 SGHAT and CDR2 FQDESV (reference sequence). The J segment lost 13 bases and the V segment lost 5 bases, leaving 10 bases of the junction unmatched. The CDR3 DNA reads as TGTGCCAGCAGCCTCACTAGCGGCTCGGGTCAGTTCTTC. Translating gives CASSLTSGSGQFF. The entire variable domain, with the rest obtained from reference TRBV11-1 and TRBJ2-1, is as follows: EAEVAQSPRYKITEKSQAVAFWCDPISGHATLYWYRQILGQGPELLVQFQDESVVDDSQLPKDRFSAERLKGVDSTLKIQPAELGDSAMYLCASSLTSGSGQFFGPGTRLTVL.

The genes are TRBV10-3 and TRBJ1-1, with D possibly being TRBD1 (6 bases). V was clipped by 3 bases and J by 6 bases, with 14 bases between them. Germline CDR1 reads ENHRY; CDR2 reads SYGVKD. The CDR3 is made up of 14 amino acids. The CDR3 loop is CAISEQGKVAEAFF. The CDR3 DNA is TGTGCCATCAGTGAACAGGGAAAGGTGGCTGAAGCTTTCTTT.

The chain couples TRBV9 to TRBJ1-3; weak D call: TRBD1 (5 bases). The CDR3 consists of 15 residues. With 3 bases removed from V and 0 bases from J, the gap between germline ends came to 10 bases. Per germline, CDR1 SGDLS and CDR2 YYNGEE. Here the CDR3 reads CASSEGLNSGNTIYF. The CDR3 DNA is TGTGCCAGCAGCGAGGGACTGAACTCTGGAAACACCATATATTTT.

The gene calls are TRBV27 and TRBJ1-2; tentative D call: TRBD1 (5 bases). The germline V and J ends were trimmed by 4 bases and 3 bases, with 15 bases remaining between them. CDR1 MNHEY and CDR2 SMNVEV come from the germline V gene (reference sequence). This CDR3 comprises 15 residues. The CDR3 reads CASSSTGNMDYGYTF. The CDR3 DNA is TGTGCCAGCAGTTCCACAGGCAATATGGACTATGGCTACACCTTC.

The V gene is TRBV10-2, the J gene TRBJ2-3; TRBD2 matches at 8 bases. Germline V gene lookup returns CDR1 WSHSY and CDR2 SAAADI. V shed 4 bases, J shed 5 bases, and the junction held 2 bases outside the gene matches. The CDR3 has 13 amino acids. The CDR3: CASSGLAGDTQYF. CDR3 DNA: TGCGCCAGCAGTGGGCTAGCGGGAGATACGCAGTATTTT.

The rearrangement links TRBV10-1 to TRBJ1-4; D may be TRBD1 (6 bases). This CDR3 comprises 13 residues. The germline V gene encodes CDR1 WNHNN and CDR2 SYGVQD (reference sequence). The DNA of the CDR3 is TGCGACACAGGGCCAGCAACTAATGAAAAACTGTTTTTT. This gives the protein CDTGPATNEKLFF.

This chain links TRBV6-2 or TRBV6-3 with TRBJ2-3; TRBD2 aligns across 11 bases. Per germline, CDR1 MNHEY and CDR2 SVGEGT. The CDR3 loop spans 16 amino acids. Trimming at V came to 4 bases and at J to 2 bases, leaving 5 bases not matched to a gene. The CDR3: CASSSLGLADTDTQYF. The CDR3 DNA is TGTGCCAGCAGTTCCTTGGGACTAGCGGACACAGATACGCAGTATTTT.

CDR3 residues: CASSFGLGQPQHF. Here the CDR3 DNA reads TGTGCCAGTAGTTTCGGTCTCGGGCAGCCCCAGCATTTT. The chain has TRBV19 and TRBJ1-5; D not resolved. The V gene lost 5 bases and the J gene lost 7 bases, with 12 bases spanning the gap. The CDR3 totals 13 residues. Germline V lookup: CDR1 LNHDA, CDR2 SQIVND (reference sequence).

V gene TRBV19 combines with J gene TRBJ2-7, with 8 bases fitting TRBD1. V was clipped by 5 bases and J by 0 bases; unmatched bases: 6. This CDR3 comprises 15 residues. Germline loops: CDR1 LNHDA, CDR2 SQIVND (reference sequence). CDR3 sequence (DNA): TGTGCCAGTAGTGCAGGGGGCTCTAGCTCCTACGAGCAGTACTTC. It encodes CASSAGGSSSYEQYF. Full variable domain (missing parts from reference TRBV19 and TRBJ2-7): DGGITQSPKYLFRKEGQNVTLSCEQNLNHDAMYWYRQDPGQGLRLIYYSQIVNDFQKGDIAEGYSVSREKKESFPLTVTSAQKNPTAFYLCASSAGGSSSYEQYFGPGTRLTVT.

In its sample, this clone was seen once. The chain recombines TRBV7-9 with TRBJ2-7; TRBD1 matches at 7 bases. The CDR3 runs 15 residues. The junction had 10 bases not matched to a gene; V was cut back by 4 bases and J by 4 bases. Germline V gives CDR1 SEHNR, CDR2 FQNEAQ (reference sequence). Here the CDR3 reads CASSSEGAKQYEQYF. CDR3 bases: TGTGCCAGCAGCTCCGAGGGGGCCAAACAGTACGAGCAGTACTTC.

The CDR3 sequence is CATRFRDSKNIQYF. CDR3 bases: TGTGCCACCCGTTTCCGAGACAGCAAAAACATTCAGTACTTC. The V and J genes are TRBV28 and TRBJ2-4; D is possibly TRBD1 (5 bases). Germline-derived CDR1 and CDR2 are MDHEN and SYDVKM. The CDR3 contains 14 residues. Trimming removed 10 bases at V and 3 bases at J, with 16 bases between.

V gene TRBV21-1 combines with J gene TRBJ2-1; no check of the table's D call, TRBD2, against the DNA was made. TRBV21-1 is a pseudogene. CDR3 length: 17 amino acids. The CDR3 coding sequence is TGTGCCAGCAGCAAAGGGAGTAGCGGGGGCCTTTACAATGAGCAGTTCTTC. Amino acid sequence: CASSKGSSGGLYNEQFF.

The V and J genes are TRBV15 and TRBJ2-7; 10 bases map to TRBD1. This CDR3 is built from 13 residues. Losses at the gene ends were 8 bases for V and 1 base for J; bases not matched to a gene: 2. Germline values: CDR1 LNHNV, CDR2 YYDKDF (reference sequence). In DNA form, the CDR3 reads TGTGCCACCGGGACAGGGGATTCCTACGAGCAGTACTTC. It codes for CATGTGDSYEQYF.

The chain joins TRBV10-3 to TRBJ1-2; 8 nucleotides align to TRBD1. The germline V gene has CDR1 ENHRY and CDR2 SYGVKD. The trim removed 7 bases at V and 7 bases at J, leaving 8 bases unmatched. There are 13 residues in the CDR3. The CDR3 nucleotides are TGTGCCATCACCCTGGACAGGGCGGCTGGCTACACCTTC. It yields the protein CAITLDRAAGYTF.